The clone carrying this T cell receptor (beta chain) was recorded at least ten times. Its antigen is still unknown. The sample is drawn from a study of blood T cells in healthy people across ages. Overall study findings and caveats: Across the age range, TCR beta diversity per million T cells fell in a roughly linear way.

Together with a sample-barcoded 5' primer, a J-beta primer mix was included in a second PCR lasting about 7 to 11 cycles. Each cDNA molecule received a tag from a template-switch adaptor that had 12 random nucleotides. TCRdb independently ran MiXCR on the 5' RACE reads; one entry per CDR3 protein. The sample includes some 1.7 million distinct CDR3 sequences, about 28% seen only once; the top ten take roughly 8%. This CDR3 contains 10 residues. V was shortened by 3 bases and J by 13 bases, with 12 bases between the two germline ends. Germline CDR1 reads SQVTM; CDR2 reads ANQGSEA. Sequencing was done on a sample of blood. The gene calls are TRBV29-1 and TRBJ2-5; D is undetermined. The source is a woman aged 25 to 39 in good health. CDR3 sequence (DNA): TGCAGCGTTGATGAGGAGTCAGGGTACTTC. It is translated as CSVDEESGYF. The complete variable domain, with remaining parts taken from reference TRBV29-1 and TRBJ2-5, reads SAVISQKPSRDICQRGTSLTIQCQVDSQVTMMFWYRQQPGQSLTLIATANQGSEATYESGFVIDKFPISRPNLTFSTLTVSNMSPEDSSIYLCSVDEESGYFGPGTRLLVL.